This T cell receptor beta chain was sequenced for a study of neurological immune-mediated disorders. Study outcomes and limitations: Private repertoires in all groups were suggested, as expanded clones shared no CDR3 amino acid sequences across subjects. HTLV-1-associated myelopathy had the most TCR clonal expansion, whereas multiple sclerosis had the least (lower than in healthy controls).

The J segment lost 2 bases and the V segment lost 4 bases, leaving 3 bases of the junction unmatched. The CDR3 spans 14 residues. The germline V gene has CDR1 MDHEN and CDR2 SYDVKM. Specified time point: technical triplicate 3. Where libraries were unsorted, they were derived from 2 million PBMCs stored at -80 degrees C. One entry per CDR3 protein results from TCRdb running MiXCR on the 5' RACE reads. The table has about 44,000 distinct CDR3 sequences, under 25% seen once. This clonotype was found many times. The target antigen is unknown. The sequenced sample consisted of PBMCs. The receptor was derived from a man in his 60s with HTLV-1-associated myelopathy (HAM/TSP). V is TRBV28 and J is TRBJ2-7; TRBD1 matches 9 bases. This CDR3 reads CASSSTGGTYEQYF. CDR3 coding DNA: TGTGCCAGCAGTTCGACAGGGGGTACCTACGAGCAGTACTTC.